This TCR beta chain is from a study of cytomegalovirus exposure and HLA in healthy donors. Study-level points and caveats: Overall, under 200 TCR beta chains were annotated as cytomegalovirus-associated. For TCR beta chains, V- and J-gene trimming was later linked to a missense DCLRE1C variant.

This clone was counted between two and nine times. Its antigen is unknown. 13 Jbeta primers and 60 Vbeta primers were used for the PCR. TCRdb's copy holds only in-frame clones and misses some; the assay was immunoSEQ multiplex PCR. The table includes 120,000 or so clones, roughly 85% detected once. This clonotype was sampled from a woman between 35 and 50 years old in good health and CMV-seropositive. The source material was PBMCs.

Written as DNA, the CDR3 is TGTGCCAGCAGTTTTGCAGCGGGGAACACAGATACGCAGTATTTT. Translated: CASSFAAGNTDTQYF. The chain joins TRBV27 to TRBJ2-3, with TRBD2 matching 7 bases. Germline V CDR1 and CDR2: MNHEY, SMNVEV (reference sequence). This CDR3 has 15 amino acids. J gave up 2 bases and V 3 bases, and 5 bases lay outside the gene matches.